This T cell receptor beta chain was sequenced during a study of shared clonotypes between healthy human individuals. V was clipped by 5 bases and J by 3 bases, with 17 bases between them. The germline V gene has CDR1 LNHDA and CDR2 SQIVND (reference sequence). The CDR3 extends over 17 amino acids. Profiled with immunoSEQ multiplex PCR; TCRdb holds only in-frame clones, not every one. The sample gives about 1.5 million clones, around 98% of which show up once; approximately 0.44% is in the top ten. The origin of this receptor is a man younger than 45 in good health. The sample consisted of naive CD4+ T cells sorted from blood. This sample's subset: CD45RA+ positively selected. The rearrangement links TRBV19 to TRBJ2-6, with D uncertain. The CDR3 DNA reads TGTGCCAGTAGTCCTCGACACGGTGGAGTTGGGGCCAACGTCCTGACTTTC. The encoded protein is CASSPRHGGVGANVLTF. The full variable domain, its missing parts supplied by reference TRBV19 and TRBJ2-6, is DGGITQSPKYLFRKEGQNVTLSCEQNLNHDAMYWYRQDPGQGLRLIYYSQIVNDFQKGDIAEGYSVSREKKESFPLTVTSAQKNPTAFYLCASSPRHGGVGANVLTFGAGSRLTVL.